Listed below are T cell receptor beta chains from one sample, sequenced in a study of blood T cells in healthy people across ages. Using its own MiXCR run on the 5' RACE reads, TCRdb lists one record per CDR3 protein. In the table there are some 1.5 million distinct CDR3 sequences, under 55% of which are singletons. The sample taken for sequencing was blood. These receptors all come from a woman younger than 35 in good health. Both conserved end residues are part of each CDR3. Fields, in order: D gene, J gene, clone size, V gene, CDR3 protein, CDR3 DNA. D genes are given only for firm matches. Only some rows state a clone size, as once, few, many or a class for expanded clones.

D: NA
J: TRBJ2-1
size: once
V: TRBV6-1
CDR3: CASSEYGTDGSYEQFF
DNA: TGTGCCAGCAGTGAATATGGTACGGACGGCTCCTACGAGCAGTTCTTC

D: NA
J: TRBJ2-7
size: NA
V: TRBV18
CDR3: CASSPPSTAYEQYF
DNA: TGTGCCAGCTCACCACCGTCCACCGCCTACGAGCAGTACTTC

D: NA
J: TRBJ1-4
size: few
V: TRBV5-6
CDR3: CASSLWMPNEKLFF
DNA: TGTGCCAGCAGCCTGTGGATGCCTAATGAAAAACTGTTTTTT

D: TRBD2
J: TRBJ2-1
size: few
V: TRBV7-2
CDR3: CASSLRTSGATQNEQFF
DNA: TGTGCCAGCAGCTTGCGGACTAGCGGGGCTACTCAAAATGAGCAGTTCTTC

D: NA
J: TRBJ1-1
size: NA
V: TRBV5-6
CDR3: CASSRWGVNTEAFF
DNA: TGTGCCAGCAGCCGCTGGGGCGTGAACACTGAAGCTTTCTTT

D: NA
J: TRBJ2-4
size: NA
V: TRBV12-3/TRBV12-4
CDR3: CASSLIGVSKNIQYF
DNA: TGTGCCAGCAGTTTAATCGGGGTGTCCAAAAACATTCAGTACTTC

D: NA
J: TRBJ1-4
size: few
V: TRBV5-5
CDR3: CASRKTTAATNEKLFF
DNA: TGTGCCAGCAGGAAAACAACAGCTGCAACTAATGAAAAACTGTTTTTT

D: TRBD1
J: TRBJ2-6
size: few
V: TRBV6-2/TRBV6-3
CDR3: CASSYGDRGKTGANVLTF
DNA: TGTGCCAGCAGTTACGGAGACAGGGGAAAGACTGGGGCCAACGTCCTGACTTTC

D: NA
J: TRBJ1-2
size: NA
V: TRBV4-3
CDR3: CASSHLLGQGMGYTF
DNA: TGCGCCAGCAGCCACCTCCTAGGGCAGGGGATGGGCTACACCTTC

D: NA
J: TRBJ2-1
size: NA
V: TRBV29-1
CDR3: CSAGGQRDHNEQFF
DNA: TGCAGCGCCGGGGGCCAGCGGGACCACAATGAGCAGTTCTTC

D: NA
J: TRBJ2-7
size: NA
V: TRBV9
CDR3: CASGVVESSEQYF
DNA: TGTGCCAGCGGCGTAGTAGAGTCCTCCGAGCAGTACTTC

D: NA
J: TRBJ2-7
size: NA
V: TRBV12-3/TRBV12-4
CDR3: CASSPMWDNSYEQYF
DNA: TGTGCCAGCAGTCCAATGTGGGACAACTCCTACGAGCAGTACTTC

D: TRBD2
J: TRBJ2-3
size: NA
V: TRBV6-5
CDR3: CASSTTPASGAGYTQYF
DNA: TGTGCCAGCAGTACTACCCCTGCTAGCGGGGCTGGATATACGCAGTATTTT

D: TRBD2
J: TRBJ2-7
size: few
V: TRBV27
CDR3: CASSPSAGGSYNEQYF
DNA: TGTGCCAGCAGTCCCTCGGCGGGGGGCTCCTACAATGAGCAGTACTTC

D: NA
J: TRBJ1-1
size: NA
V: TRBV29-1
CDR3: CSVEPRRGDTEAFF
DNA: TGCAGCGTTGAGCCGCGGCGAGGGGACACTGAAGCTTTCTTT

D: NA
J: TRBJ1-2
size: NA
V: TRBV7-8
CDR3: CASSLVTAYGYTF
DNA: TGTGCCAGCAGCTTAGTAACAGCTTATGGCTACACCTTC

D: NA
J: TRBJ2-5
size: few
V: TRBV6-6
CDR3: CASSRGRDGQETQYF
DNA: TGTGCCAGCAGTCGGGGTAGGGATGGACAAGAGACCCAGTACTTC

D: NA
J: TRBJ1-2
size: NA
V: TRBV30
CDR3: CARSRDYGYTF
DNA: TGTGCCCGCTCAAGGGACTATGGCTACACCTTC

D: NA
J: TRBJ1-5
size: few
V: TRBV29-1
CDR3: CSVGVLGQPQHF
DNA: TGCAGCGTTGGCGTCCTAGGACAGCCCCAGCATTTT

D: TRBD1
J: TRBJ2-7
size: once
V: TRBV12-3/TRBV12-4
CDR3: CASCGTGLYEQYF
DNA: TGTGCCAGCTGTGGGACAGGCCTTTACGAGCAGTACTTC

D: TRBD1
J: TRBJ2-7
size: few
V: TRBV7-9
CDR3: CASSSRLDRARGYEQYF
DNA: TGTGCCAGCAGCTCCCGTCTGGACAGGGCAAGAGGTTACGAGCAGTACTTC

D: NA
J: TRBJ1-1
size: NA
V: TRBV15
CDR3: CATSRDRVGGTEAFF
DNA: TGTGCCACCAGCAGAGACAGGGTAGGAGGGACTGAAGCTTTCTTT

D: TRBD2
J: TRBJ2-1
size: NA
V: TRBV12-3/TRBV12-4
CDR3: CATELAGNEQFF
DNA: TGTGCCACCGAGCTAGCGGGCAATGAGCAGTTCTTC

D: NA
J: TRBJ2-7
size: few
V: TRBV4-1
CDR3: CASSHPEGSYEQYF
DNA: TGCGCCAGCAGCCATCCGGAGGGGAGCTACGAGCAGTACTTC

D: NA
J: TRBJ2-7
size: NA
V: TRBV5-8
CDR3: CASSGPLLGFNEQYF
DNA: TGTGCCAGCAGCGGACCGTTACTAGGTTTCAATGAGCAGTACTTC

D: TRBD2
J: TRBJ2-7
size: NA
V: TRBV18
CDR3: CASSPGLAESSYEQYF
DNA: TGTGCCAGCTCACCGGGACTAGCGGAAAGCTCCTACGAGCAGTACTTC

D: TRBD1
J: TRBJ1-1
size: few
V: TRBV11-2
CDR3: CASSKTGGYSEAFF
DNA: TGTGCCAGCAGCAAGACAGGGGGGTACTCTGAAGCTTTCTTT

D: NA
J: TRBJ2-1
size: NA
V: TRBV5-1
CDR3: CASSLMGPFNEQFF
DNA: TGCGCCAGCAGCTTGATGGGGCCTTTCAATGAGCAGTTCTTC

D: NA
J: TRBJ1-2
size: NA
V: TRBV7-2
CDR3: CASSSGDSAFYGYTF
DNA: TGTGCCAGCAGCTCAGGCGACAGCGCATTCTATGGCTACACCTTC

D: TRBD1
J: TRBJ1-1
size: NA
V: TRBV12-3/TRBV12-4
CDR3: CASTPRGRYTEAFF
DNA: TGTGCCAGCACCCCTAGGGGGCGGTACACTGAAGCTTTCTTT

D: TRBD1
J: TRBJ1-1
size: NA
V: TRBV12-3/TRBV12-4
CDR3: CASRGTGNTETFF
DNA: TGTGCCAGCAGGGGGACAGGGAACACTGAAACTTTCTTT

D: TRBD2
J: TRBJ2-1
size: few
V: TRBV28
CDR3: CASSFWTSSKSSYNEQFF
DNA: TGTGCCAGCAGTTTCTGGACTAGCTCAAAGAGCTCCTACAATGAGCAGTTCTTC

D: TRBD2
J: TRBJ2-1
size: NA
V: TRBV4-3
CDR3: CASSQDQLAASSYNEQFF
DNA: TGCGCCAGCAGCCAAGACCAACTAGCGGCGAGCTCCTACAATGAGCAGTTCTTC

D: NA
J: TRBJ1-2
size: NA
V: TRBV4-3
CDR3: CASRQRQGLKYGYTF
DNA: TGCGCCAGCAGGCAGCGTCAGGGGCTTAAATATGGCTACACCTTC

D: NA
J: TRBJ2-7
size: NA
V: TRBV27
CDR3: CASSPSPRGDEQYF
DNA: TGTGCCAGCAGTCCCTCCCCCAGGGGTGATGAGCAGTACTTC

D: TRBD1
J: TRBJ1-4
size: NA
V: TRBV11-2
CDR3: CASSFLGTGGEKLFF
DNA: TGTGCCAGCAGCTTTTTGGGGACAGGGGGTGAAAAACTGTTTTTT

D: NA
J: TRBJ2-7
size: NA
V: TRBV28
CDR3: CASSLSFGQGGPYEQYF
DNA: TGTGCCAGCAGTTTATCTTTTGGGCAGGGAGGACCCTACGAGCAGTACTTC

D: NA
J: TRBJ1-3
size: NA
V: TRBV7-2
CDR3: CASSFWTAGNTIYF
DNA: TGTGCCAGCAGCTTCTGGACAGCAGGAAACACCATATATTTT

D: TRBD1
J: TRBJ2-7
size: few
V: TRBV10-3
CDR3: CAISEYRGEQYF
DNA: TGTGCCATCAGTGAGTACAGGGGCGAGCAGTACTTC

D: NA
J: TRBJ2-6
size: NA
V: TRBV11-2
CDR3: CASSPISGGANVLTF
DNA: TGTGCCAGCAGCCCGATCTCGGGGGGGGCCAACGTCCTGACTTTC

D: NA
J: TRBJ2-5
size: NA
V: TRBV11-2
CDR3: CASSLPRYHEQYF
DNA: TGTGCCAGCAGCTTACCAAGGTATCATGAGCAGTACTTC

D: NA
J: TRBJ2-7
size: few
V: TRBV6-6
CDR3: CASRDQQGFHEQYF
DNA: TGTGCCAGCAGGGACCAACAGGGTTTTCACGAGCAGTACTTC

D: NA
J: TRBJ2-1
size: NA
V: TRBV15
CDR3: CATSTGRAGYGYNEQFF
DNA: TGTGCCACCAGCACCGGTAGGGCGGGGTACGGCTACAATGAGCAGTTCTTC